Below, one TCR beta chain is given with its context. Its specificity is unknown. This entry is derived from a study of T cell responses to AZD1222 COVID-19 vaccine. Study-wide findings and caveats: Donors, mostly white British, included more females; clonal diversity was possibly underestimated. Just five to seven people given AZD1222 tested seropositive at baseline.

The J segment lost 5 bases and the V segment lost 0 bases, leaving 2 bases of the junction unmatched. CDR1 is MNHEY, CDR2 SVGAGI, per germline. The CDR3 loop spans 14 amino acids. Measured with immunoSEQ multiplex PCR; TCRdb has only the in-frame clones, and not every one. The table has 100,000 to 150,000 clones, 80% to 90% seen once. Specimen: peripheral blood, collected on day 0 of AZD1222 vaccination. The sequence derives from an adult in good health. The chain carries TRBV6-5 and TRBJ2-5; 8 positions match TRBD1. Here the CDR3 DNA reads TGTGCCAGCAGTTACTCGGACAGGGATGAGACCCAGTACTTC. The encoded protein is CASSYSDRDETQYF.